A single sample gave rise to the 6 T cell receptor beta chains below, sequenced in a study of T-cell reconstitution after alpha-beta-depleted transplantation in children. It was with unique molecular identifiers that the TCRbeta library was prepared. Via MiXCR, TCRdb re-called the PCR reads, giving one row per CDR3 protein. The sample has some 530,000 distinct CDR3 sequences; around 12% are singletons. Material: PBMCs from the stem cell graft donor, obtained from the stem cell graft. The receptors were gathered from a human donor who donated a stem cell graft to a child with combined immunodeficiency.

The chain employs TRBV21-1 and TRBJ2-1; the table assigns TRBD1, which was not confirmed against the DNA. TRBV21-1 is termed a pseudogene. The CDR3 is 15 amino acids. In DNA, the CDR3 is TGTGCCAGCAGCAGCGGTACAGGGAGGGGGAGTGAGCAGTTCTTC. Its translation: CASSSGTGRGSEQFF.

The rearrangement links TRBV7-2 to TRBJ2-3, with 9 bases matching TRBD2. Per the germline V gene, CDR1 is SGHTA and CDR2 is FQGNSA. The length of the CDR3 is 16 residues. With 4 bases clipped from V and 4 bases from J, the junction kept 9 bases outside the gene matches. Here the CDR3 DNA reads TGTGCCAGCAGCTACGTCCGAGCGGGAGGCCCAGATACGCAGTATTTT. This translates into CASSYVRAGGPDTQYF.

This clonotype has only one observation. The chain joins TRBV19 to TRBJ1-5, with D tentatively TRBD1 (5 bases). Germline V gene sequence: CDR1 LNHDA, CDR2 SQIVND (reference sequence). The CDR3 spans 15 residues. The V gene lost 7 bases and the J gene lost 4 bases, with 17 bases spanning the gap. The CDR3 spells CASNTNQGINQPQHF. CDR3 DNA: TGTGCCAGTAATACAAATCAGGGTATTAATCAGCCCCAGCATTTT.

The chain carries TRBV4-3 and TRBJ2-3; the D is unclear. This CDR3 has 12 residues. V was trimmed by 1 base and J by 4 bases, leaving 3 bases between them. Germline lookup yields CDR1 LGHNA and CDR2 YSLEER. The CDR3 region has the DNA TGCGCCAGCAGCCAAGTCTCAGATACGCAGTATTTT. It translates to CASSQVSDTQYF.

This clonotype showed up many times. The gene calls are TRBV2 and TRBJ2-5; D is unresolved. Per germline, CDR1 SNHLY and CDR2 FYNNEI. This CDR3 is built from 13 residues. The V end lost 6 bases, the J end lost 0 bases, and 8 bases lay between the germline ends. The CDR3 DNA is TGTGCCAGCAGAGCAGAGTACCAAGAGACCCAGTACTTC. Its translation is CASRAEYQETQYF.

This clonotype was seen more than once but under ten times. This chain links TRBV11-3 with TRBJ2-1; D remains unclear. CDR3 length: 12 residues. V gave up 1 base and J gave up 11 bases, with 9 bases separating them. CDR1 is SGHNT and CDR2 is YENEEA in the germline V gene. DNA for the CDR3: TGTGCCAGCAGCTTAGTTGAAAGGAAGCAGTTCTTC. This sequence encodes CASSLVERKQFF.